Listed below are T cell receptor beta chains from one sample, sequenced in a study of metastatic and nonmetastatic thyroid tumors. TCRdb redid the clone calls on the PCR reads using MiXCR. The sample consists of roughly 38,000 clones, about 12% of them appearing once. The specimen was blood. The receptors here all came from a male donor with papillary thyroid cancer or a benign thyroid nodule (not recorded which). Some clones in this sample may be carry-over from other donors' samples. CDR3s include the opening cysteine and the closing phenylalanine or tryptophan. D genes are given only for firm matches. Size is stated for part of the rows, as once, few or many counts, or as a class when the clone is expanded.

v_gene,j_gene,d_gene,abundance,CDR3nt,CDR3aa
TRBV4-1,TRBJ2-3,.,few,TGCGCCAGCAGCCAAGATAGAGGGTCTTGGAGCACAGATACGCAGTATTTT,CASSQDRGSWSTDTQYF
TRBV6-5,TRBJ1-1,.,many,TGTGCCAGCAGTTACTCCTTCAGCGCCCGGACCATGAACACTGAAGCTTTCTTT,CASSYSFSARTMNTEAFF
TRBV28,TRBJ2-7,TRBD1,medium-sized,TGTGCCAGCAGTGGTGACAGGGGGCGTATCGAGCAGTACTTC,CASSGDRGRIEQYF
TRBV18,TRBJ1-1,.,.,TGTGCCAGCTCACCAAAGGGAACTGAAGCTTTCTTT,CASSPKGTEAFF
TRBV6-4,TRBJ2-2,.,many,TGTGCCAGCAGTATATCCAGGGGCACCGGGGAGCTGTTTTTT,CASSISRGTGELFF
TRBV27,TRBJ2-3,.,many,TGTGCCAGCAGAAGGGGCGTCACAGATACGCAGTATTTT,CASRRGVTDTQYF
TRBV28,TRBJ1-1,.,many,TGTGCCAGCAGTTTATGGCTGACTGAAGCTTTCTTT,CASSLWLTEAFF
TRBV7-2,TRBJ2-7,.,medium-sized,TGTGCCAGCAGCTCAGTGGGGTCGGGCGAGCAGTACTTC,CASSSVGSGEQYF
TRBV4-1,TRBJ2-7,.,many,TGCGCCAGCAGCCGATTGTGGGACCGCTTACGAGAGCAGTACTTC,CASSRLWDRLREQYF
TRBV5-1,TRBJ2-1,TRBD2,many,TGCGCCAGCAGCTTGGCCCTAGCGGGAGGGTTGCATGAGCAGTTCTTC,CASSLALAGGLHEQFF
TRBV7-2,TRBJ1-4,.,many,TGTGCCAGCAGCTATGCTAATGAAAAACTGTTTTTT,CASSYANEKLFF
TRBV20-1,TRBJ2-7,TRBD2,many,TGCAGTGCCCCTAGCGGGAGCTCCTACGAGCAGTACTTC,CSAPSGSSYEQYF
TRBV6-1,TRBJ2-7,TRBD2,few,TGTGCCAGCAGTCCAACTAGCGGGAGCGGGTACGAGCAGTACTTC,CASSPTSGSGYEQYF
TRBV6-1,TRBJ2-5,.,.,TGTTCCAGTAGTGGAGAAGCCAAAGAGACCCAGTACTTC,CSSSGEAKETQYF
TRBV20-1,TRBJ1-5,.,many,TGCAGTGCTAGTGGGACGGAGGGTAATAGCAATCAGCCCCAGCATTTT,CSASGTEGNSNQPQHF
TRBV25-1,TRBJ1-2,.,many,TGTGCCAGCAGTGCACCAGGGGCGCGGAACTATGGCTACACCTTC,CASSAPGARNYGYTF
TRBV19,TRBJ2-7,.,many,TGTGCCAGTAGTGTGGACAGCGAGTACGAGCAGTACTTC,CASSVDSEYEQYF
TRBV7-2,TRBJ2-5,TRBD2,many,TGTGCCAGCAGCAAACCGACTAGCGGGGCATTGGCCCAGTACTTC,CASSKPTSGALAQYF
TRBV5-1,TRBJ2-2,.,many,TGCGCCAGCAGCTTGGCCTCATCAATAGCGGTCGGGGAGCTGTTTTTT,CASSLASSIAVGELFF
TRBV6-5,TRBJ2-7,TRBD2,medium-sized,TGTGCCAGCAGTTACTCGGAGAGCGGGAGCTCCTACGGGCAGTACTTC,CASSYSESGSSYGQYF
TRBV6-1,TRBJ2-6,.,many,TGTGCCAGCAGCCGAAGCTCTGGGGCCAACGTCCTGACTTTC,CASSRSSGANVLTF
TRBV5-1,TRBJ2-7,TRBD1,.,TGCGCCAGCAGCTTACTTTCCGGGACAGGGACCTACGAGCAGTACTTC,CASSLLSGTGTYEQYF
TRBV20-1,TRBJ2-3,.,.,TGCAGTGCTAGACGGCGGGCGGGAGATACGCAGTATTTT,CSARRRAGDTQYF
TRBV7-2,TRBJ2-2,.,many,TGTGCCAGCAGCTCCTTCAGTGTAACCGGGGAGCTGTTTTTT,CASSSFSVTGELFF
TRBV27,TRBJ2-7,.,medium-sized,TGTGCCAGCAGTTTGAGCGGATCACCCTACGAGCAGTACTTC,CASSLSGSPYEQYF
TRBV6-1,TRBJ2-7,TRBD1,medium-sized,TGTGCCAGCAGTTCCCGGGACAGGGGATACGAGCAGTACTTC,CASSSRDRGYEQYF
TRBV13,TRBJ2-1,TRBD2,many,TGTGCCAGCAGCTTAGGGACTAGCGGGAGCTACAATGAGCAGTTCTTC,CASSLGTSGSYNEQFF
TRBV6-4,TRBJ2-2,.,many,TGTGCCAGCAGGGATACCTCGGGTAGCGGGGAGCTGTTTTTT,CASRDTSGSGELFF
TRBV19,TRBJ2-2,TRBD2,.,TGTGCCAGTAATCTAGCGGGGGGACACTCGAACACCGGGGAGCTGTTTTTT,CASNLAGGHSNTGELFF
TRBV11-3,TRBJ1-1,TRBD1,few,TGTGCCAGCGCAAAGGGGGCTAGGACTGAAGCTTTCTTT,CASAKGARTEAFF
TRBV2,TRBJ2-2,.,few,TGTGTCAGCAGTGAACCTGGGGGCGCCGGCTGGGAGCTGTTTTTT,CVSSEPGGAGWELFF
TRBV10-2,TRBJ2-7,.,.,TGCGCCAGCAGCACCGGGACGTCGCGCTACGAGCAGTACTTC,CASSTGTSRYEQYF
TRBV7-2,TRBJ2-5,.,many,TGTGCCAGCAGCTTTGGGAGGTCGTACCAAGAGACCCAGTACTTC,CASSFGRSYQETQYF
TRBV20-1,TRBJ2-7,TRBD1,many,TGCAGTGCTAGGGAGGACGTCGGGACAGGGGTTGACGAGCAGTACTTC,CSAREDVGTGVDEQYF
TRBV7-3,TRBJ2-3,TRBD2,.,TGTTCCAGCAGCTTAACAGGACTAGCGGGAGTCCCAGATACGCAGTGTTTT,CSSSLTGLAGVPDTQCF
TRBV28,TRBJ1-5,TRBD1,few,TGTGCCAGCACCTCAAGGGGACAGGGCGATCAGCCCCAGCATTTT,CASTSRGQGDQPQHF
TRBV28,TRBJ1-2,.,few,TGTGCCAGCGGCTCCGGGTCGGTCTATGGCTACACCTTC,CASGSGSVYGYTF
TRBV5-1,TRBJ1-4,.,many,TGCGCCAGCACCATGGGGGGGGGTAATGAAAAACTGTTTTTT,CASTMGGGNEKLFF
TRBV30,TRBJ1-2,TRBD1,many,TGTGCCTGGAGCGTTATTACAGGGGGTTCGGATGGCTACACCTTC,CAWSVITGGSDGYTF
TRBV28,TRBJ2-5,TRBD1,many,TGTGCCAGCCGTCCGGGACAGGATTTTCAAGAGACCCAGTACTTC,CASRPGQDFQETQYF
TRBV20-1,TRBJ2-3,TRBD2,many,TGCAGTGCACCCTTAGCGGGAGGGCCCACAGATACGCAGTATTTT,CSAPLAGGPTDTQYF
TRBV6-1,TRBJ2-7,TRBD2,.,TGTGCCGGCAGATCGAGCGGGAGAGGCCTCGAGCAGTACTTC,CAGRSSGRGLEQYF
TRBV20-1,TRBJ1-5,.,.,TGCAGTGCTAGGGGAGGGAATAAGAATCAGCCCCAGCATTTT,CSARGGNKNQPQHF
TRBV27,TRBJ2-1,TRBD2,few,TGTGCCAGCAGTTTAGCGGGAGGGTCTTACAATGAGCAGTTCTTC,CASSLAGGSYNEQFF
TRBV18,TRBJ1-4,.,many,TGTGCCAGCTCACCGGGTCAATCGGAAAAACTGTTTTTT,CASSPGQSEKLFF
TRBV25-1,TRBJ2-1,.,.,TGTGCCAGCACCAATTCGACTCAGCAGTTCTTC,CASTNSTQQFF
TRBV29-1,TRBJ1-1,.,.,TGCAGCGGACAAAAGAGTGCCCCCACTGAAGCCTTCTTT,CSGQKSAPTEAFF
TRBV12-3/TRBV12-4,TRBJ1-1,TRBD1,many,TGTGCCAGCAGTCTTAACAGGGGCCCTGAAGCTTTCTTT,CASSLNRGPEAFF
TRBV4-1,TRBJ1-6,.,many,TGCGCCAGCAGCCAAGAGTGGACAGCGGGTAATTCACCCCTCCACTTT,CASSQEWTAGNSPLHF
TRBV28,TRBJ1-2,TRBD1,.,TGTGCCATCAGCCGACAGGGGCCAGAATTTACCTATGGCTACACCTTC,CAISRQGPEFTYGYTF
TRBV20-1,TRBJ1-1,.,many,TGCAGTGCTGCGGGAGGATCGAACACTGAAGCTTTCTTT,CSAAGGSNTEAFF
TRBV5-1,TRBJ2-3,.,many,TGCGCCAGCGGTCCGGACCCAAGCACAGATACGCAGTATTTT,CASGPDPSTDTQYF
TRBV20-1,TRBJ2-1,TRBD2,many,TGCAGTGCTTGGCGGGTAGTCGGGGGGATCTCCTACAATGAGCAGTTCTTC,CSAWRVVGGISYNEQFF
TRBV10-3,TRBJ1-2,TRBD1,.,TGTGCCCTCAGTGAGTCCTCCGGGACAGGAGTCTACACCTTC,CALSESSGTGVYTF
TRBV2,TRBJ2-2,.,many,TGTGCCAGCAGGGAAAGGGAGGTCGGGGAGCTGTTTTTT,CASREREVGELFF